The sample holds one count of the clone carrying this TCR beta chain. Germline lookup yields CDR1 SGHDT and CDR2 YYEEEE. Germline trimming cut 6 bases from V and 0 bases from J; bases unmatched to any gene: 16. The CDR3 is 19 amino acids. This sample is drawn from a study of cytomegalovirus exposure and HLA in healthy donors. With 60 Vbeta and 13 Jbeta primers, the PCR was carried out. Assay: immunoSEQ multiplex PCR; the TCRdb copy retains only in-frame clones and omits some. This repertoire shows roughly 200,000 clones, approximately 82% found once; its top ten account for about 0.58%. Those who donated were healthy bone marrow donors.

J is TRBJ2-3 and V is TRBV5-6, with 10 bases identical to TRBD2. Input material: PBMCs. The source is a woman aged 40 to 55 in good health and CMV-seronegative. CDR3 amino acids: CASIIRASGGYYSTDTQYF. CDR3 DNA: TGTGCCAGCATCATTAGGGCTAGCGGGGGATATTATAGCACAGATACGCAGTATTTT.